The 6 T cell receptor beta chains below all came from one sample that was sequenced in a study of brain metastases from non-small cell lung cancer. The protocol was immunoSEQ multiplex PCR, while the TCRdb copy is restricted to in-frame clones and leaves out a portion. The sample has about 1,600 clones, 81% seen once. The sample was tumor-adjacent normal tissue. All receptors come from a donor at least 40 years old with non-small cell lung cancer.

The gene calls are TRBV14 and TRBJ1-3; TRBD1 matches at 9 bases. J was trimmed by 5 bases and V by 4 bases; bases with no gene match: 6. The CDR3 totals 15 residues. Germline-derived CDR1 and CDR2 are SGHDN and FVKESK. CDR3 in DNA: TGTGCCAGCAGCCGAGACAGGGGGATCCGAAACACCATATATTTT. Its translation: CASSRDRGIRNTIYF.

The V gene is TRBV28, the J gene TRBJ2-2; 7 nucleotides agree with TRBD1. Germline-derived CDR1 and CDR2 are MDHEN and SYDVKM. Trimming at V came to 6 bases and at J to 5 bases, leaving 6 bases not matched to a gene. The CDR3 extends over 14 amino acids. The CDR3 loop is CASRLQGFTGELFF. The CDR3 bases are TGTGCCAGCAGGTTACAGGGGTTTACCGGGGAGCTGTTTTTT. The whole variable domain, remainder taken from reference TRBV28 and TRBJ2-2, is DVKVTQSSRYLVKRTGEKVFLECVQDMDHENMFWYRQDPGLGLRLIYFSYDVKMKEKGDIPEGYSVSREKKERFSLILESASTNQTSMYLCASRLQGFTGELFFGEGSRLTVL.

The V and J genes are TRBV18 and TRBJ1-5; 8 bases match TRBD1. The CDR3 runs 14 residues. The ends lost 3 bases at V and 6 bases at J; junction bases unmatched: 4. Germline values: CDR1 KGHSH, CDR2 LQKENI. CDR3 DNA: TGTGCCAGCTCACCGCAGGGGGCCCCTCAGCCCCAGCATTTT. Protein sequence: CASSPQGAPQPQHF.

The chain joins TRBV18 to TRBJ2-3; D uncertain. The ends were cut back, 3 bases at V and 0 bases at J, with 4 bases in the middle. The CDR3 has 13 amino acids. Germline V gene sequence: CDR1 KGHSH, CDR2 LQKENI. The CDR3 DNA reads as TGTGCCAGCTCACCGACTAGCACAGATACGCAGTATTTT. It translates to CASSPTSTDTQYF.

The chain is built from TRBV4-3 and TRBJ2-5; weak D call: TRBD2 (6 bases). Germline V lookup: CDR1 LGHNA, CDR2 YSLEER. The CDR3 loop spans 17 amino acids. Trimming left V 3 bases short and J 5 bases short, with 22 bases between. The CDR3, as DNA: TGCGCCAGCAGCCATGGTGCCCAGCGGAGTGGGGGGGAGACCCAGTACTTC. Encoded protein: CASSHGAQRSGGETQYF.

This clone was detected only once. J is TRBJ2-7 and V is TRBV25-1; D is undetermined. The ends were cut back, 5 bases at V and 5 bases at J, with 7 bases in the middle. Looked up from germline, CDR1 is MGHDK and CDR2 is SYGVNS. The CDR3 contains 11 residues. CDR3 nucleotides: TGTGCCAGCAGTCTCCAGGACGAGCAGTACTTC. Encoded protein: CASSLQDEQYF.